This T cell receptor (beta chain) stems from a study of brain T cells in children with intractable seizures. Only cases whose brain tissue showed the highest T cell transcript signatures were sequenced. Measured with immunoSEQ multiplex PCR; TCRdb has only the in-frame clones, and not every one. Of approximately 23,000 clones in the sample, around 94% are singletons; the top ten hold 5% to 7.5%. The ends were cut back, 0 bases at V and 0 bases at J, with 9 bases in the middle. The CDR3 runs 15 residues. The germline V gene has CDR1 SGDLS and CDR2 YYNGEE. Of note for this clone: Its antigen remains unidentified.

Study-level points and caveats: Clones missing pre-surgery may reflect undersampling of that blood sample.

Here the sequenced sample was peripheral blood, taken at surgery. The rearrangement uses TRBV9 and TRBJ1-2, with D unclear. The sequence was collected from a boy between 10 and 17 years old with focal cortical dysplasia and intractable seizures. Written as DNA, the CDR3 is TGTGCCAGCAGCGTAGGAACTAGGGCTAACTATGGCTACACCTTC. Translating it yields CASSVGTRANYGYTF.